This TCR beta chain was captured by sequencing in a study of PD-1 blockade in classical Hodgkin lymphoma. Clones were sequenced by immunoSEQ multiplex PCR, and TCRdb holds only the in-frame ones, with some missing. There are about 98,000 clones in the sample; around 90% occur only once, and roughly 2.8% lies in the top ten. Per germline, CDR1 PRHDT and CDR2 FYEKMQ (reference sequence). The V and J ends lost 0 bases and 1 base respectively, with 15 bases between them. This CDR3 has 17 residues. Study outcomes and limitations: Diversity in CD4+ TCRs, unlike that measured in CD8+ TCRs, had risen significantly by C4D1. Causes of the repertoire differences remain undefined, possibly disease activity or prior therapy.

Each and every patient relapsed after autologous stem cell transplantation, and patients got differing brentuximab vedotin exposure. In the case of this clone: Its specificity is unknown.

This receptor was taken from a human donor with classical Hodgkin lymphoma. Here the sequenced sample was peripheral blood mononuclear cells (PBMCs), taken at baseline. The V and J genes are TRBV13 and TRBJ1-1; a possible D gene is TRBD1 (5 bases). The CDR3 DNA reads TGTGCCAGCAGCTTAGGGTACAGGCGGAGGGAGAACACTGAAGCTTTCTTT. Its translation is CASSLGYRRRENTEAFF.